Ten or more counts support the clone carrying this T cell receptor (beta chain). No antigen is known for it. The data are from a study of spatial heterogeneity in lung cancer. Study-wide background: More beta-chain than alpha-chain sequences were consistently detected. Mean representation of each unique TCR and UMI combination in the raw reads exceeded ten occurrences. General study points: Of the expanded TCRs, ubiquitous and regional counts tracked the counts of ubiquitous and regional nonsynonymous mutations, respectively. Within tumors, counts of expanded alpha and beta TCRs tracked tumor mutation counts.

Using its own MiXCR run on the 5' RACE reads, TCRdb lists one record per CDR3 protein. The sample carries more than 5,000 distinct CDR3 sequences, 3% to 4% recorded once. Time point noted: sample taken at primary tumor resection. No cells were sorted before sequencing. The whole RNA sequenced was extracted from tumor, nontumor lung or frozen PBMC. The trim removed 1 base at V and 9 bases at J, leaving 11 bases unmatched. This CDR3 has 15 residues. Germline V gives CDR1 DFQATT, CDR2 SNEGSKA (reference sequence). The material was lung tumor tissue, obtained at surgery. J is TRBJ2-1 and V is TRBV20-1; 8 bases fit TRBD2. This TCR was sampled from a female donor with early-stage non-small cell lung cancer. The CDR3 is CSARGGTRTAGEQFF. The CDR3 nucleotides read TGCAGTGCTAGAGGCGGGACTAGGACCGCTGGTGAGCAGTTCTTC.